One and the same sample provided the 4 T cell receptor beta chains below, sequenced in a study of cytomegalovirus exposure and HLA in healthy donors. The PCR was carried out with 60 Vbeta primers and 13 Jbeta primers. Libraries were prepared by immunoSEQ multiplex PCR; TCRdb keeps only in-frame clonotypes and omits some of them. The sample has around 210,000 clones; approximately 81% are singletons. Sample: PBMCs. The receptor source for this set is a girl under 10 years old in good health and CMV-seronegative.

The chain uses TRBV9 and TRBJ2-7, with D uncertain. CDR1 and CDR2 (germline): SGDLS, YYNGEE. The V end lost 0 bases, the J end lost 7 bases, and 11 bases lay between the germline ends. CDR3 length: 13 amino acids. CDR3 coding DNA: TGTGCCAGCAGCGTAGGTAGCTTCGGTGAGCAGTACTTC. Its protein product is CASSVGSFGEQYF.

CDR3 in amino acids: CASSRATGRHGGYTF. The CDR3 nucleotides read TGTGCCAGCAGTCGTGCGACAGGGAGACATGGGGGCTACACCTTC. The chain carries TRBV7-9 and TRBJ1-2; TRBD1 aligns across 7 bases. Germline V CDR1 and CDR2: SEHNR, FQNEAQ (reference sequence). The CDR3 runs to 15 residues. The junction had 15 bases not matched to a gene; V was cut back by 6 bases and J by 8 bases.

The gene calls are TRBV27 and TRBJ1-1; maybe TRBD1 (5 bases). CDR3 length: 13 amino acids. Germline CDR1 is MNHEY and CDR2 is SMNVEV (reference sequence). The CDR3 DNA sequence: TGTGCTACAAAAGGCGGGGGAAGCACTGAAGCTTTCTTT. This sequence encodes CATKGGGSTEAFF.

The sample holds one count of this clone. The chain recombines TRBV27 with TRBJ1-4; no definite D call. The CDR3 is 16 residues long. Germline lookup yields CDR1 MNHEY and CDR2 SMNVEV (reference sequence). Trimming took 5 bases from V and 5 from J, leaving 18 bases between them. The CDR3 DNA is TGTGCCAGCAGTCCCAGACTTCGACCCGGGAATGAAAAACTGTTTTTT. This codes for CASSPRLRPGNEKLFF.